The rows below give T cell receptor beta chains drawn from one sample of a study of blood T cell repertoires in COVID-19. The assay was immunoSEQ multiplex PCR, and TCRdb's table has in-frame clones only and misses some. This sample has more than 9,500 clones, with roughly 80% found just once. Sequencing used peripheral blood. The origin of the receptors is a woman aged 60-75 years with acute or convalescent COVID-19. The CDR3 runs from the conserved cysteine through the conserved F or W. The order of the fields is D gene, J gene, clone size, V gene, CDR3 protein, CDR3 DNA. D genes are given only for firm matches. Clone sizes are given selectively: once, few, many, or a class where the clone is expanded.

d_gene: -; j_gene: TRBJ1-2; abundance: -; v_gene: TRBV6-4; CDR3aa: CATGTGGKANYGYTF; CDR3nt: TGTGCCACCGGGACGGGAGGAAAAGCTAACTATGGCTACACCTTC
d_gene: -; j_gene: TRBJ1-5; abundance: -; v_gene: TRBV27; CDR3aa: CASNPTGLRFSNQPQHF; CDR3nt: TGTGCCAGCAACCCTACAGGGCTGAGGTTTAGCAATCAGCCCCAGCATTTT
d_gene: TRBD2; j_gene: TRBJ2-5; abundance: -; v_gene: TRBV18; CDR3aa: CASSSKISGGKETQYF; CDR3nt: TGTGCCAGCTCGTCCAAAATTAGCGGGGGTAAAGAGACCCAGTACTTC
d_gene: TRBD2; j_gene: TRBJ2-1; abundance: -; v_gene: TRBV7-2; CDR3aa: CASSLVRTSGGLGYNEQFF; CDR3nt: TGTGCCAGCAGCTTAGTGAGGACTAGCGGGGGGTTGGGCTACAATGAGCAGTTCTTC
d_gene: TRBD2; j_gene: TRBJ2-2; abundance: -; v_gene: TRBV5-8; CDR3aa: CASSRRILADGELFF; CDR3nt: TGTGCCAGCAGCCGCCGGATACTAGCGGACGGGGAGCTGTTTTTT
d_gene: -; j_gene: TRBJ1-1; abundance: -; v_gene: TRBV29-1; CDR3aa: CSVFRGGEAFF; CDR3nt: TGCAGCGTTTTTCGGGGGGGTGAGGCTTTCTTT
d_gene: -; j_gene: TRBJ2-5; abundance: -; v_gene: TRBV24-1; CDR3aa: CATSGLPKRETQYF; CDR3nt: TGTGCCACCAGTGGGCTTCCCAAGAGGGAGACCCAGTACTTC
d_gene: TRBD1; j_gene: TRBJ2-1; abundance: once; v_gene: TRBV3-1/TRBV3-2; CDR3aa: CASSLRQGTYSYNEQFF; CDR3nt: TGTGCCAGCAGCCTACGACAGGGGACTTACTCCTACAATGAGCAGTTCTTC
d_gene: TRBD2; j_gene: TRBJ2-2; abundance: -; v_gene: TRBV15; CDR3aa: CATSRRLSGGTTGELFF; CDR3nt: TGTGCCACCAGCAGACGGCTGAGCGGGGGGACCACCGGGGAGCTGTTTTTT
d_gene: -; j_gene: TRBJ1-6; abundance: once; v_gene: TRBV6-4; CDR3aa: CASSGRRVTYNSPLHF; CDR3nt: TGTGCCAGCAGTGGTCGCAGGGTCACCTATAATTCACCCCTCCACTTT
d_gene: -; j_gene: TRBJ2-1; abundance: -; v_gene: TRBV4-2; CDR3aa: CASSQPSSYNEQFF; CDR3nt: TGTGCCAGCAGCCAACCTAGCTCCTACAATGAGCAGTTCTTC
d_gene: -; j_gene: TRBJ2-1; abundance: -; v_gene: TRBV7-8; CDR3aa: CASKQRGFNEQFF; CDR3nt: TGTGCCAGCAAACAAAGGGGGTTCAATGAGCAGTTCTTC
d_gene: -; j_gene: TRBJ2-3; abundance: -; v_gene: TRBV30; CDR3aa: CAWSLAGLKDTQYF; CDR3nt: TGTGCCTGGAGTCTTGCGGGTTTAAAAGATACGCAGTATTTT
d_gene: TRBD2; j_gene: TRBJ2-2; abundance: -; v_gene: TRBV7-8; CDR3aa: CASSLNLGSGVNTGELFF; CDR3nt: TGTGCCAGCAGCTTAAATTTGGGTAGCGGGGTGAACACCGGGGAGCTGTTTTTT
d_gene: -; j_gene: TRBJ1-1; abundance: few; v_gene: TRBV6-6; CDR3aa: CASSYSEGNTEAFF; CDR3nt: TGTGCCAGCAGTTACTCGGAGGGGAACACTGAAGCTTTCTTT
d_gene: -; j_gene: TRBJ1-2; abundance: -; v_gene: TRBV6-6; CDR3aa: CASSYDRSYGYTF; CDR3nt: TGTGCCAGCAGTTACGACAGAAGTTATGGCTACACCTTC
d_gene: -; j_gene: TRBJ1-1; abundance: -; v_gene: TRBV5-1; CDR3aa: CASSLEVGGNTEAFF; CDR3nt: TGCGCCAGCAGCTTGGAAGTGGGGGGGAACACTGAAGCTTTCTTT
d_gene: -; j_gene: TRBJ2-5; abundance: few; v_gene: TRBV20-1; CDR3aa: CSASGELGGGETQYF; CDR3nt: TGCAGTGCTAGTGGGGAATTGGGGGGAGGAGAGACCCAGTACTTC
d_gene: TRBD1; j_gene: TRBJ2-6; abundance: few; v_gene: TRBV9; CDR3aa: CASSEGTRDRGLSGANVLTF; CDR3nt: TGTGCCAGCAGCGAGGGCACGCGGGACAGGGGGCTCAGTGGGGCCAACGTCCTGACTTTC
d_gene: -; j_gene: TRBJ1-1; abundance: few; v_gene: TRBV27; CDR3aa: CASSLRGGANTEAFF; CDR3nt: TGTGCCAGCAGTTTAAGGGGAGGGGCGAACACTGAAGCTTTCTTT
d_gene: -; j_gene: TRBJ1-1; abundance: -; v_gene: TRBV7-3; CDR3aa: CASSLTREDEAFF; CDR3nt: TGTGCCAGCAGCTTAACGCGGGAGGATGAAGCTTTCTTT
d_gene: TRBD1; j_gene: TRBJ1-5; abundance: -; v_gene: TRBV28; CDR3aa: CASSPGQGWRPQHF; CDR3nt: TGTGCCAGCAGTCCTGGACAGGGGTGGCGGCCCCAGCATTTT
d_gene: TRBD2; j_gene: TRBJ2-2; abundance: -; v_gene: TRBV4-1; CDR3aa: CASSLETSGGAYGELFF; CDR3nt: TGCGCCAGCAGCCTCGAGACTAGCGGGGGGGCCTACGGGGAGCTGTTTTTT
d_gene: -; j_gene: TRBJ2-5; abundance: -; v_gene: TRBV27; CDR3aa: CASSSEAGAYQETQYF; CDR3nt: TGTGCCAGCAGTTCAGAGGCAGGGGCATACCAAGAGACCCAGTACTTC
d_gene: TRBD2; j_gene: TRBJ2-3; abundance: -; v_gene: TRBV2; CDR3aa: CASSDRLADTQYF; CDR3nt: TGTGCCAGCAGTGACCGACTAGCGGATACGCAGTATTTT
d_gene: TRBD2; j_gene: TRBJ2-6; abundance: -; v_gene: TRBV5-6; CDR3aa: CASSPRGEGANVLTF; CDR3nt: TGTGCCAGCAGCCCTAGAGGGGAGGGAGCCAACGTCCTGACTTTC
d_gene: -; j_gene: TRBJ1-3; abundance: -; v_gene: TRBV5-4; CDR3aa: CASSFSGTPSSGNTIYF; CDR3nt: TGTGCCAGCAGCTTCTCCGGGACACCGAGCTCTGGAAACACCATATATTTT
d_gene: TRBD1; j_gene: TRBJ2-7; abundance: once; v_gene: TRBV10-3; CDR3aa: CAISGGQGANYEQYF; CDR3nt: TGTGCCATCAGTGGGGGACAGGGGGCAAACTACGAGCAGTACTTC